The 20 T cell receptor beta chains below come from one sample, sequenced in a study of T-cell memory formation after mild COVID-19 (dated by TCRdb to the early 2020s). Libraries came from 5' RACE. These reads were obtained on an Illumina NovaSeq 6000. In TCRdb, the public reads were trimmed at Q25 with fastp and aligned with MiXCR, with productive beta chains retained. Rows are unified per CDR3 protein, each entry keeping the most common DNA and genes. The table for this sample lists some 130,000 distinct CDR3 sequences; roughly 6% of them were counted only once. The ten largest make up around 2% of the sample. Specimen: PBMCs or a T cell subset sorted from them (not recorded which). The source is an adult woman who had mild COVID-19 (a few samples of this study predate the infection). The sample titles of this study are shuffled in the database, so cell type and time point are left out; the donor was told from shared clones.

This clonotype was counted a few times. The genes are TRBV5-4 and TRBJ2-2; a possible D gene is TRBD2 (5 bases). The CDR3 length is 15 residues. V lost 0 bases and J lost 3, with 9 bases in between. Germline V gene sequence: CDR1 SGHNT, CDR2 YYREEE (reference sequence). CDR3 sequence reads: CASSLESGHTGELFF. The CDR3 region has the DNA TGTGCCAGCAGCTTGGAAAGCGGCCACACCGGGGAGCTGTTTTTT.

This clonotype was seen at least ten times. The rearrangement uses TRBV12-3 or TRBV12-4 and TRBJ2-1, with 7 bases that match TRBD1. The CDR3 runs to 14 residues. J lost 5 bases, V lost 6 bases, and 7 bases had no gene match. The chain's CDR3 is CASRRDRANNEQFF. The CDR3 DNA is TGTGCCAGCAGACGAGACAGGGCTAACAATGAGCAGTTCTTC.

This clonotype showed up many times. CDR3 loop: CASSVERGGTDTQYF. The CDR3 nucleotides read TGCGCCAGCAGCGTCGAGCGGGGTGGCACAGATACGCAGTATTTT. V is TRBV5-1 and J is TRBJ2-3; 7 bases line up with TRBD2. The CDR3 runs 15 residues. Germline V gene lookup returns CDR1 SGHRS and CDR2 YFSETQ. Trimming removed 4 bases from V and 1 base from J; junction bases left unmatched: 6.

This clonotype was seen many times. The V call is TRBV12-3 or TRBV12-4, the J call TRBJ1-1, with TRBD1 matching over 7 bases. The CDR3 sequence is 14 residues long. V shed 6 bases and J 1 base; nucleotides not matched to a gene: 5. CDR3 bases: TGTGCCAGCAGAGCCGGGACAGCGAACACTGAAGCTTTCTTT. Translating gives CASRAGTANTEAFF.

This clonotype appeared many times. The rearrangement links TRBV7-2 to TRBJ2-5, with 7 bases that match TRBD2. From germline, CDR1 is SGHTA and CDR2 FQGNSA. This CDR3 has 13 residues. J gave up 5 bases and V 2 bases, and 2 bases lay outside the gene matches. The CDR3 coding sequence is TGTGCCAGCAGCTTACGGCGGGGGGAGACCCAGTACTTC. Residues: CASSLRRGETQYF.

Written as DNA, the CDR3 is TGTGCCAGCAACCCGTCAGCGGGGGCTTACAATGAGCAGTTCTTC. Translated, it gives CASNPSAGAYNEQFF. This rearrangement joins TRBV5-5 to TRBJ2-1, with 8 bases matching TRBD2. This CDR3 contains 15 residues. The germline V gene has CDR1 SGHKS and CDR2 YYEKEE (reference sequence). Losses at the gene ends were 6 bases for V and 4 bases for J; bases not matched to a gene: 9.

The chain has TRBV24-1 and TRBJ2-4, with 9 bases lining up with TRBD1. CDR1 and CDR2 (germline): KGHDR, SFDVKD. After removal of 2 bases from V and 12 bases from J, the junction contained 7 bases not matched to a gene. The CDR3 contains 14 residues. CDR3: CATSDSTGGLYQYF. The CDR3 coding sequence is TGTGCCACCAGTGATTCGACAGGGGGACTCTATCAGTACTTC.

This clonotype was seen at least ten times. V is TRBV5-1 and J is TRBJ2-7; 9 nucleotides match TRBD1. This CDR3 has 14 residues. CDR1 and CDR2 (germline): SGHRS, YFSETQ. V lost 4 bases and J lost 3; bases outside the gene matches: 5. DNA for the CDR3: TGCGCCAGCAGCGGCGGGACAGGGAGCTACGAGCAGTACTTC. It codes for CASSGGTGSYEQYF.

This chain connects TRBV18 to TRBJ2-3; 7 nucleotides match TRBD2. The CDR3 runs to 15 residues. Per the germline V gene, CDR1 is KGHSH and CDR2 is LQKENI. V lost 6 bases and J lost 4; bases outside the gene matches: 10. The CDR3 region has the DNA TGTGCCAGCTCCCCCCTCGCGGGAGCCGCAGATACGCAGTATTTT. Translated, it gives CASSPLAGAADTQYF. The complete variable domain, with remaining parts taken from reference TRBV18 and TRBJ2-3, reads NAGVMQNPRHLVRRRGQEARLRCSPMKGHSHVYWYRQLPEEGLKFMVYLQKENIIDESGMPKERFSAEFPKEGPSILRIQQVVRGDSAAYFCASSPLAGAADTQYFGPGTRLTVL.

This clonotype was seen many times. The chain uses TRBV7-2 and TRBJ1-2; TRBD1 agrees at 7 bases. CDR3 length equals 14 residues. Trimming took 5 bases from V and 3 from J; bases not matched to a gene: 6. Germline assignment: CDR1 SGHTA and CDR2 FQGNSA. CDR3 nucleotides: TGTGCCAGCAGCCCCCAGGGGGGCTACTATGGCTACACCTTC. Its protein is CASSPQGGYYGYTF.

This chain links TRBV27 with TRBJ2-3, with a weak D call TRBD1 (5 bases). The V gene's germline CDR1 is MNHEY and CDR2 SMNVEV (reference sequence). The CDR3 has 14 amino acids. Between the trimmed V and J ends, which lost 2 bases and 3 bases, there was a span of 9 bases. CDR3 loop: CASSLAKGTDTQYF. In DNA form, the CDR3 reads TGTGCCAGCAGTTTAGCCAAGGGGACAGATACGCAGTATTTT.

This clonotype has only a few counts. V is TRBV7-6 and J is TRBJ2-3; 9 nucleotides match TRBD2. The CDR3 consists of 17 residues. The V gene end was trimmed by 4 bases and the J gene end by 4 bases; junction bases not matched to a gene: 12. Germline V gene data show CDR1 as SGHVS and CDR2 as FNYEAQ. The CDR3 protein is CASSSKNLAGIADTQYF. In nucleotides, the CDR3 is TGTGCCAGCAGCTCAAAGAACCTAGCGGGAATAGCAGATACGCAGTATTTT.

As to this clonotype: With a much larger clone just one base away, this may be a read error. The CDR3 region is CASSLRTGLSYEKYF. CDR3 nucleotide sequence: TGTGCCAGCAGCCTAAGGACAGGGCTTTCCTACGAGAAGTACTTC. V usage is TRBV7-2 and J usage is TRBJ2-7; TRBD1 agrees at 8 bases. The CDR3 covers 15 residues. CDR1 is SGHTA and CDR2 is FQGNSA in the germline V gene.

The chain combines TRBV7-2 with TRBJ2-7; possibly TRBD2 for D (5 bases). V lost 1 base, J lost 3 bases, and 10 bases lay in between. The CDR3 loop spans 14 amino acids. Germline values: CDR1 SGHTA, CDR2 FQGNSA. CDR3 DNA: TGTGCCAGCAGCTTAGACCTGGGGAGCTACGAGCAGTACTTC. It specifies CASSLDLGSYEQYF.

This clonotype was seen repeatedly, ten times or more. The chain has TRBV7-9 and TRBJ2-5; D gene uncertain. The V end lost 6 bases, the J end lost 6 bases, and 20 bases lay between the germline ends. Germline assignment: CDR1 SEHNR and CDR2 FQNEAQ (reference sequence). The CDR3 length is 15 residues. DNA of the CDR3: TGTGCCAGCAGGTTATCCTCCGGCGGTAGGCAGACCCAGTACTTC. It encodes CASRLSSGGRQTQYF.

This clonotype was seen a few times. The CDR3 reads CASTPGYLKDNEQFF. The CDR3 DNA is TGTGCCAGCACCCCGGGGTACCTGAAAGACAATGAGCAGTTCTTC. The rearrangement links TRBV3-1 to TRBJ2-1; TRBD2 might be the D (5 bases). Germline V gene data show CDR1 as LGHDT and CDR2 as YNNKEL (reference sequence). This CDR3 comprises 15 residues. V was trimmed by 7 bases and J by 5 bases, leaving 18 bases between them.

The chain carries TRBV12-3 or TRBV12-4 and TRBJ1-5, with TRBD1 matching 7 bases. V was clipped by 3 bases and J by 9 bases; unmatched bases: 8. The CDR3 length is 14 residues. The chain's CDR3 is CASSFAGGTRPQHF. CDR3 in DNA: TGTGCCAGCAGTTTCGCAGGGGGGACGCGGCCCCAGCATTTT.

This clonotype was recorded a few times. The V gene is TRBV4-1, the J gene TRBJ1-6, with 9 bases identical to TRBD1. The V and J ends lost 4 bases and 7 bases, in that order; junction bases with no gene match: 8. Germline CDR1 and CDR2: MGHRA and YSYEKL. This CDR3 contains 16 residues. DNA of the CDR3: TGCGCCAGCAGCCCGCGCGGGACAGGGAGCAATTCACCCCTCCACTTT. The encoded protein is CASSPRGTGSNSPLHF.

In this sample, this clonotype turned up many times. This chain's CDR3 is CASSNPGSDTEAFF. The CDR3 DNA sequence: TGTGCCAGCAGTAACCCAGGGAGCGACACTGAAGCTTTCTTT. V gene TRBV12-3 or TRBV12-4 combines with J gene TRBJ1-1, with D maybe TRBD1 (5 bases). The V end lost 5 bases, the J end lost 3 bases, and 13 bases lay between the germline ends. The CDR3 is 14 residues long.

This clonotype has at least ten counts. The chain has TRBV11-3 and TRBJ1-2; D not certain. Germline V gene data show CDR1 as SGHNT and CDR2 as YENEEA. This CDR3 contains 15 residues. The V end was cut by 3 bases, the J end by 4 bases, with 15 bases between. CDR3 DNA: TGTGCCAGCAGCTTGGACCCGGTCGGTGGCTATGGCTACACCTTC. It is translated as CASSLDPVGGYGYTF.